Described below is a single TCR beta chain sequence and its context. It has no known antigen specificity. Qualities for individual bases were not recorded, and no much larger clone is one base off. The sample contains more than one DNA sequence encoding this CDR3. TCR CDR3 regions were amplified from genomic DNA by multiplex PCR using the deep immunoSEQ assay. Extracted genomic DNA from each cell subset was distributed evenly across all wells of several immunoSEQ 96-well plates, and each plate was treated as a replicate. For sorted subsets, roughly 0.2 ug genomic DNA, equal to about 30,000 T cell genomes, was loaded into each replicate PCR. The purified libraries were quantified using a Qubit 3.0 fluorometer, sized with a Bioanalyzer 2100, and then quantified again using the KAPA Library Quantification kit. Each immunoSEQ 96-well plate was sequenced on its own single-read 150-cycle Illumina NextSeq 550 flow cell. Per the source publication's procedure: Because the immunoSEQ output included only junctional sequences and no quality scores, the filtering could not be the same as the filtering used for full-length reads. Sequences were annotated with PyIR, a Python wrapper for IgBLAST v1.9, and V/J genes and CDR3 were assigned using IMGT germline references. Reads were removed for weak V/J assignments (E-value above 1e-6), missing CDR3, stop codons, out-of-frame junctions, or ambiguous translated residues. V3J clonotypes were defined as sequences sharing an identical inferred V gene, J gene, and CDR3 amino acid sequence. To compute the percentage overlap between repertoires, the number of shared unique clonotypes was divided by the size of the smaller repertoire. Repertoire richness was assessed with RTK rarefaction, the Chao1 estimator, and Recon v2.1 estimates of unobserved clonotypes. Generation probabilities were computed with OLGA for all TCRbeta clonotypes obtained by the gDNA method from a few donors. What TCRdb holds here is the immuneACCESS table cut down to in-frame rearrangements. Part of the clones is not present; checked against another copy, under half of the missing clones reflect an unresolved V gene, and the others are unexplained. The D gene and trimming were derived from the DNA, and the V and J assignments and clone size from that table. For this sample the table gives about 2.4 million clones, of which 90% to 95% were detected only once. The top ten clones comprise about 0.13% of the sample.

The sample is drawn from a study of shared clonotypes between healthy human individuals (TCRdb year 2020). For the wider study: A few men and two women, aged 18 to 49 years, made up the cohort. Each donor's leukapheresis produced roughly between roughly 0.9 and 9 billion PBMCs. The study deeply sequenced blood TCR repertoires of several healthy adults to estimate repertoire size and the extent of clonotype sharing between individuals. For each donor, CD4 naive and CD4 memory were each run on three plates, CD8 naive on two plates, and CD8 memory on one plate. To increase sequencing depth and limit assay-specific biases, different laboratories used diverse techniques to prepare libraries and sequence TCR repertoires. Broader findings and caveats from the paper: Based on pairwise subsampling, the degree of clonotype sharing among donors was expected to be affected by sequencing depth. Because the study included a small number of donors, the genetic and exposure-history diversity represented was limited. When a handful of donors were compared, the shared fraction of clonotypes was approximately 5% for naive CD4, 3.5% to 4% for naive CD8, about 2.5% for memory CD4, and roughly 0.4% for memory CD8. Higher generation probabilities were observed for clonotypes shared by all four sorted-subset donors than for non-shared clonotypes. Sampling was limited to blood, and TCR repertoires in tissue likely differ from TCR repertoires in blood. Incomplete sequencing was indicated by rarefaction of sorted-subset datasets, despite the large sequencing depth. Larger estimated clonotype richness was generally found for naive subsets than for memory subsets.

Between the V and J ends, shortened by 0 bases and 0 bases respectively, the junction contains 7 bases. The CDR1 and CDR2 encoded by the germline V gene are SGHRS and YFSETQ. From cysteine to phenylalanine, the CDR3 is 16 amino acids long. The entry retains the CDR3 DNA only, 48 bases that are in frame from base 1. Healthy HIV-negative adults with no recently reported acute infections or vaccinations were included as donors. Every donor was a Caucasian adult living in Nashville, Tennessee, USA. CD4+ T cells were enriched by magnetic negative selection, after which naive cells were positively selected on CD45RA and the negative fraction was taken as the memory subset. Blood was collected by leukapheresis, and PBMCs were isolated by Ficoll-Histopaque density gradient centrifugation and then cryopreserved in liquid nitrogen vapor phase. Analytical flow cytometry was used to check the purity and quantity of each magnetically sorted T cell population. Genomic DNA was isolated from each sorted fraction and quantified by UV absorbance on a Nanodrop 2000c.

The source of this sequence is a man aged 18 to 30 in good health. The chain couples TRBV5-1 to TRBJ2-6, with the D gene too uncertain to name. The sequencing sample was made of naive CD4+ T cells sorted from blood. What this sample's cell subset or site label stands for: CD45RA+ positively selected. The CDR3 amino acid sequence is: CASSLDGSSGANVLTF. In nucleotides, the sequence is TGCGCCAGCAGCTTGGACGGAAGCTCTGGGGCCAACGTCCTGACTTTC.